This T cell receptor beta chain emerged from a study of blood T cells in healthy people across ages. Across the study: Per two T cells, about one barcoded beta molecule was captured through template switching. Findings and caveats of the study: When one million T cells were used, diversity estimates were thought to be underestimates.

As concerns this clonotype: Its antigen remains unknown.

The ends were cut back, 6 bases at V and 0 bases at J, with 23 bases in the middle. Germline assignment: CDR1 LNHNV and CDR2 YYDKDF (reference sequence). This CDR3 spans 18 amino acids. A sample-barcoded 5' primer and a J-beta primer mix were used in a second PCR of about 7 to 12 cycles. Each cDNA molecule was tagged by a template-switch adaptor that had 12 random nucleotides. MiXCR was run by TCRdb on the 5' RACE reads, yielding one entry per CDR3 protein. Seen here are under 2 million distinct CDR3 sequences, about 35% observed once, and the top ten hold about 11%. Sequenced: blood. The source of this sequence is a woman aged 30 to 39 in good health. The V and J genes are TRBV15 and TRBJ2-5; D is perhaps TRBD1 (5 bases). For the CDR3, the DNA is TGTGCCACCAGTCAGCTGCAGGGAAGGTCGCGGTACCAAGAGACCCAGTACTTC. Its protein product is CATSQLQGRSRYQETQYF.